The rows below give T cell receptor beta chains drawn from one sample of a study of blood T cell repertoires in COVID-19. Some clones are missing from TCRdb's copy, which holds only in-frame ones; the method was immunoSEQ multiplex PCR. Here the sample spans roughly 160,000 clones, approximately 86% being singletons. Input material: peripheral blood. The source is a woman at least 80 years old with COVID-19, enrolled during active disease. Each CDR3 is given with its conserved first and last residue. D genes are given only for firm matches. Clone size is shown for a subset of rows, as once, few, many or a class of expanded clone.

TRBJ1-2 | NA | TRBD1 | TRBV28 | CASSLVGGQGNTYGYTF | TGTGCCAGCAGTTTAGTAGGGGGACAGGGGAATACCTATGGCTACACCTTC
TRBJ1-2 | few | NA | TRBV9 | CASSGAYGYTF | TGTGCCAGCAGCGGAGCGTATGGCTACACCTTC
TRBJ1-2 | once | NA | TRBV5-1 | CASFAGGSTGYTF | TGCGCCAGCTTCGCGGGGGGATCGACTGGCTACACCTTC
TRBJ1-2 | few | TRBD1 | TRBV6-6 | CAITGTGGYGYTF | TGTGCCATCACCGGGACAGGGGGATATGGCTACACCTTC
TRBJ1-2 | once | TRBD1 | TRBV9 | CASSARDSSNYGYTF | TGTGCCAGCAGCGCCCGGGACAGCTCTAACTATGGCTACACCTTC
TRBJ2-2 | few | NA | TRBV15 | CATSNRGTGELFF | TGTGCCACCAGCAACCGGGGGACCGGGGAGCTGTTTTTT
TRBJ1-4 | NA | TRBD1 | TRBV28 | CASSSGQEGEKLFF | TGTGCCAGCAGTTCGGGACAGGAAGGCGAAAAACTGTTTTTT
TRBJ2-7 | NA | NA | TRBV18 | CASSREGGYEQYF | TGTGCCAGCTCACGTGAAGGGGGCTACGAGCAGTACTTC
TRBJ1-2 | NA | NA | TRBV5-4 | CASSYELTGYGYTF | TGTGCCAGCAGCTACGAGCTTACAGGGTATGGCTACACCTTC
TRBJ2-2 | NA | TRBD1 | TRBV7-3 | CASSLGQTSTGELFF | TGTGCCAGCAGCCTGGGACAGACATCCACCGGGGAGCTGTTTTTT
TRBJ2-7 | NA | NA | TRBV18 | CASSQLAGSNEQYF | TGTGCCAGCTCACAATTGGCAGGGTCGAACGAGCAGTACTTC
TRBJ1-2 | once | NA | TRBV6-5 | CASSYLSDYGYTF | TGTGCCAGCAGTTACCTTTCAGACTATGGCTACACCTTC
TRBJ2-1 | NA | TRBD2 | TRBV19 | CASSGRLAGNYNEQFF | TGTGCCAGTAGTGGAAGACTAGCGGGGAACTACAATGAGCAGTTCTTC
TRBJ1-5 | NA | NA | TRBV19 | CASRGQRENQPQHF | TGTGCCAGCCGCGGGCAGCGGGAAAATCAGCCCCAGCATTTT
TRBJ2-1 | NA | NA | TRBV14 | CASSLVTSGYNEQFF | TGTGCCAGCAGCTTAGTGACTAGTGGTTACAATGAGCAGTTCTTC